A single sample is the source of the 24 T cell receptor beta chains below, sequenced in a study of beta chain features in type 1 diabetes. Investigators reverse transcribed all isolated RNA, so they sequenced expressed TCRB transcripts. Produced via immunoSEQ multiplex PCR; TCRdb's table is partial and in-frame only. Of about 150,000 clones in the sample, approximately 9% were seen once. The sample was central memory CD4+ T cells from blood. All receptors come from a woman under 30 in good health.

This clone has only a few counts. This chain links TRBV10-2 with TRBJ2-1, with 10 bases identical to TRBD1. Trimming cost V 4 bases and J 13 bases; bases outside gene matches: 4. From germline, CDR1 is WSHSY and CDR2 SAAADI. CDR3 size: 12 residues. The CDR3 sequence: CASSGTGGRQFF. DNA of the CDR3: TGCGCCAGCAGTGGGACAGGGGGTCGTCAGTTCTTC.

This clone turned up a few times. The J gene is TRBJ2-2, the V gene TRBV18; D remains unclear. The CDR3 runs 15 residues. In germline, CDR1 is KGHSH, CDR2 LQKENI. Trimming removed 2 bases at V and 6 bases at J, with 13 bases between. This chain's CDR3 is CASSPLGPGAGELFF. The CDR3 coding sequence is TGTGCCAGCTCACCATTGGGCCCTGGCGCCGGGGAGCTGTTTTTT.

Of note for this clone: Other nucleotide sequences from this sample produce the same CDR3. This rearrangement joins TRBV7-8 to TRBJ1-1; 8 bases line up with TRBD1. Germline V gene lookup returns CDR1 SGHVS and CDR2 FQNEAQ. This CDR3 is 13 amino acids long. Germline trimming cut 2 bases from V and 4 bases from J; bases unmatched to any gene: 0. The CDR3 sequence: CASSLTGGTEAFF. The DNA for the CDR3 is TGTGCCAGCAGCTTAACAGGGGGCACTGAAGCTTTCTTT.

This clone has a handful of counts. The chain is built from TRBV5-1 and TRBJ2-1, with D tentatively TRBD2 (5 bases). Germline values: CDR1 SGHRS, CDR2 YFSETQ. The CDR3 is made up of 14 amino acids. With 0 bases removed from V and 10 bases from J, the gap between germline ends came to 14 bases. The CDR3 loop reads CASSLESSLNEQFF. The CDR3 coding sequence is TGCGCCAGCAGCTTGGAATCTAGCCTTAACGAGCAGTTCTTC.

The chain joins TRBV19 to TRBJ1-5; no clear D gene. The CDR3 loop spans 14 amino acids. Trimming shortened V by 5 bases and J by 0 bases, and 8 bases separated the two germline ends. The germline gives CDR1 LNHDA, CDR2 SQIVND (reference sequence). This chain's CDR3 is CASSPRDSNQPQHF. CDR3 nucleotide sequence: TGTGCCAGTAGTCCGAGAGATAGCAATCAGCCCCAGCATTTT.

Only a few counts were recorded for this clone. The chain joins TRBV5-4 to TRBJ2-5; TRBD2 agrees at 11 bases. The J segment lost 5 bases and the V segment lost 1 base, leaving 13 bases of the junction unmatched. Germline CDR1 is SGHNT and CDR2 is YYREEE (reference sequence). CDR3 size: 18 residues. CDR3 loop: CASSLNPSLAGGSETQYF. As DNA, the CDR3 is TGTGCCAGCAGCTTGAATCCTTCCCTAGCGGGGGGTTCGGAGACCCAGTACTTC.

This clone has a handful of counts. V usage is TRBV10-3 and J usage is TRBJ2-7, with 9 bases identical to TRBD1. The V and J ends lost 10 bases and 5 bases, in that order; junction bases with no gene match: 12. The germline V gene encodes CDR1 ENHRY and CDR2 SYGVKD. The CDR3 sequence is 14 residues long. CDR3 region: CATFPGTGSDEQYF. CDR3 nucleotide sequence: TGTGCCACCTTTCCCGGGACAGGGAGCGACGAGCAGTACTTC.

This clone was observed a few times. The V and J genes are TRBV4-3 and TRBJ2-5, with D possibly being TRBD1 (5 bases). This CDR3 is 13 amino acids long. V gave up 6 bases and J gave up 3 bases, with 11 bases separating them. Germline CDR1 reads LGHNA; CDR2 reads YSLEER. Here the CDR3 reads CASSRTTKETQYF. The CDR3 nucleotides are TGCGCCAGCAGTCGGACAACTAAAGAGACCCAGTACTTC.

The genes are TRBV19 and TRBJ2-5, with TRBD1 identical over 8 bases. CDR1 is LNHDA and CDR2 is SQIVND in the germline V gene (reference sequence). V trimming: 7 bases; J trimming: 4 bases; junction bases outside the gene matches: 8. The CDR3 spans 14 residues. The CDR3 sequence: CASKVSQGAETQYF. The CDR3 region has the DNA TGTGCCAGTAAAGTTTCGCAGGGGGCAGAGACCCAGTACTTC.

The chain carries TRBV7-3 and TRBJ2-2; a possible D gene is TRBD1 (5 bases). V lost 3 bases, J lost 3 bases, and 14 bases lay in between. Germline V gene lookup returns CDR1 SGHTA and CDR2 FQGTGA. The CDR3 contains 16 residues. For the CDR3, the DNA is TGTGCCAGCAGCTTGTTTGGCAGGGAATACACCGGGGAGCTGTTTTTT. Translating gives CASSLFGREYTGELFF.

The chain recombines TRBV4-3 with TRBJ1-4, with 9 bases lining up with TRBD1. The V gene's germline CDR1 is LGHNA and CDR2 YSLEER. This CDR3 region has 14 residues. After removal of 6 bases from V and 10 bases from J, the junction contained 9 bases not matched to a gene. CDR3: CASSPRTGEGKLFF. DNA for the CDR3: TGCGCCAGCAGTCCTAGGACAGGGGAGGGAAAACTGTTTTTT.

The gene calls are TRBV7-3 and TRBJ2-5; D is possibly TRBD2 (6 bases). Germline V CDR1 and CDR2: SGHTA, FQGTGA. This CDR3 spans 13 amino acids. Trimming took off 3 bases at V and 3 bases at J, with 8 bases between the two ends. In nucleotides, the CDR3 is TGTGCCAGCAGCTTCGGAGGGGAAGAGACCCAGTACTTC. As protein: CASSFGGEETQYF.

This chain connects TRBV2 to TRBJ1-1; no clear D gene. The V gene lost 7 bases and the J gene lost 1 base, with 10 bases spanning the gap. This CDR3 is built from 13 residues. Germline loops: CDR1 SNHLY, CDR2 FYNNEI. CDR3 sequence reads: CASTTEGNTEAFF. CDR3 DNA sequence: TGTGCCAGCACTACGGAGGGGAACACTGAAGCTTTCTTT.

This clone was seen more than once but under ten times. CDR3 bases: TGTGCCAGCAGTCAAATTTACGGAGAAGAGACCCAGTACTTC. It yields the protein CASSQIYGEETQYF. J is TRBJ2-5 and V is TRBV6-6, with D unresolved. CDR1 is MNHNY, CDR2 SVGAGI, per germline (reference sequence). Trimming stripped 5 bases from V and 3 bases from J, with 13 bases between. The length of the CDR3 is 14 residues.

The chain links TRBV9 to TRBJ2-1; the D is unclear. The CDR3 contains 12 residues. The V gene lost 4 bases and the J gene lost 7 bases, with 9 bases spanning the gap. CDR1 SGDLS and CDR2 YYNGEE come from the germline V gene. The CDR3 DNA reads TGTGCCAGCAGCTACAGTCAGAATGAGCAGTTCTTC. Protein sequence: CASSYSQNEQFF.

The CDR3 nucleotides read TGTGCCAGTAGGCTCCCGGGGGTCAACACCATATATTTT. Encoded protein: CASRLPGVNTIYF. J is TRBJ1-3 and V is TRBV19, with D perhaps matching TRBD1 (5 bases). This CDR3 has 13 amino acids. V lost 6 bases, J lost 7 bases, and 13 bases lay in between. The germline CDR1 and CDR2 sequences are LNHDA and SQIVND (reference sequence).

Details on this clone: The sample carries other DNA sequences with the same CDR3. The chain has TRBV7-9 and TRBJ1-3, with D hard to call. The V and J ends lost 1 base and 4 bases respectively, with 5 bases between them. This CDR3 has 13 residues. The germline V gene has CDR1 SEHNR and CDR2 FQNEAQ (reference sequence). Written as DNA, the CDR3 is TGTGCCAGCAGCTTAGAACGGGGAAACACCATATATTTT. It codes for CASSLERGNTIYF. Full variable domain (rest looked up from reference TRBV7-9 and TRBJ1-3): DTGVSQNPRHKITKRGQNVTFRCDPISEHNRLYWYRQTLGQGPEFLTYFQNEAQLEKSRLLSDRFSAERPKGSFSTLEIQRTEQGDSAMYLCASSLERGNTIYFGEGSWLTVV.

The gene calls are TRBV19 and TRBJ2-7; D not certain. The CDR3 is 13 residues long. The germline CDR1 and CDR2 sequences are LNHDA and SQIVND (reference sequence). Trimming pared 5 bases from V and 1 base from J, leaving 9 bases between. The CDR3: CASSWQVSYEQYF. CDR3 coding DNA: TGTGCCAGTAGTTGGCAGGTTTCCTACGAGCAGTACTTC.

This chain joins TRBV30 and TRBJ1-4; perhaps TRBD1 as D (5 bases). Germline CDR1 GTSNPN, CDR2 SVGIG (reference sequence). The CDR3 covers 11 residues. The ends were cut back, 5 bases at V and 8 bases at J, with 9 bases in the middle. This CDR3 is CAWGHREKLFF. CDR3 DNA: TGTGCCTGGGGACACAGGGAAAAACTGTTTTTT.

V usage is TRBV29-1 and J usage is TRBJ2-5; possibly TRBD1 for D (5 bases). Germline loops: CDR1 SQVTM, CDR2 ANQGSEA. The CDR3 loop spans 14 amino acids. Trimming cost V 7 bases and J 1 base, with 16 bases left between them. CDR3 sequence (DNA): TGCAGCGCTCACGTCGGCAGGGCCCAAGAGACCCAGTACTTC. Translating gives CSAHVGRAQETQYF.

The table lists this clone with many counts. V and J are TRBV25-1 and TRBJ2-3; the D gene is possibly TRBD2 (5 bases). V shed 3 bases and J shed 0 bases, with 7 bases lying between them. CDR1 is MGHDK, CDR2 SYGVNS, per germline. The CDR3 runs 14 residues. CDR3 in DNA: TGTGCCAGCAGTGATACTAGGAGCACAGATACGCAGTATTTT. Its protein product is CASSDTRSTDTQYF.

The chain is built from TRBV4-2 and TRBJ2-1; D possibly corresponds to TRBD2 (5 bases). Germline CDR1 and CDR2: LGHNA and YNFKEQ. The V and J ends lost 0 bases and 4 bases respectively, with 10 bases between them. The length of the CDR3 is 15 residues. The CDR3: CASSQEVTTYNEQFF. The DNA of the CDR3 is TGTGCCAGCAGCCAAGAAGTGACTACTTACAATGAGCAGTTCTTC.

The rearrangement links TRBV5-4 to TRBJ2-5, with D unresolved. The CDR3 contains 12 residues. With 2 bases removed from V and 5 bases from J, the gap between germline ends came to 7 bases. Germline V lookup: CDR1 SGHNT, CDR2 YYREEE (reference sequence). The DNA of the CDR3 is TGTGCCAGCAGCTTCAAACGGGAGACCCAGTACTTC. Translating gives CASSFKRETQYF.

This clone was seen a handful of times. In nucleotides, the CDR3 is TGCAGCGTGGATGGGACAGGCACAGATACGCAGTATTTT. This encodes CSVDGTGTDTQYF. The genes are TRBV29-1 and TRBJ2-3; TRBD1 matches 7 bases. Germline assignment: CDR1 SQVTM and CDR2 ANQGSEA. Trimming removed 6 bases from V and 1 base from J; junction bases left unmatched: 4. This CDR3 spans 13 amino acids.